This T cell receptor (beta chain) is from a study of T cell repertoires in cytomegalovirus infection. The wider study: Well-studied HLA-B-restricted CMV epitopes were used in the study alongside recently identified HLA-C-restricted ones. Public TCR beta signatures indicated both CMV infection and matching HLA type. Regarding the study as a whole: The study found HLA-C-restricted CMV-specific TCR beta clonotypes dominating the ex vivo response.

A remark on this clonotype: Its target is unknown.

V was shortened by 2 bases and J by 0 bases, with 5 bases between the two germline ends. Germline V gives CDR1 KGHDR, CDR2 SFDVKD. CDR3 length: 14 amino acids. One entry per CDR3 protein, called by TCRdb with MiXCR from the reads. The sample holds about 830,000 distinct CDR3 sequences, approximately 32% seen once. The sequence was obtained from a human donor in good health (CMV status not recorded). Some clones in this sample may be carry-over from other donors' samples. The sequences come from cultured CD8+ T cells from PBMCs, collected from culture after CMV antigen stimulation. The chain is built from TRBV24-1 and TRBJ2-3; D is uncertain. The CDR3 DNA follows: TGTGCCACCAGTGATTACGGGAGCACAGATACGCAGTATTTT. It yields the protein CATSDYGSTDTQYF.